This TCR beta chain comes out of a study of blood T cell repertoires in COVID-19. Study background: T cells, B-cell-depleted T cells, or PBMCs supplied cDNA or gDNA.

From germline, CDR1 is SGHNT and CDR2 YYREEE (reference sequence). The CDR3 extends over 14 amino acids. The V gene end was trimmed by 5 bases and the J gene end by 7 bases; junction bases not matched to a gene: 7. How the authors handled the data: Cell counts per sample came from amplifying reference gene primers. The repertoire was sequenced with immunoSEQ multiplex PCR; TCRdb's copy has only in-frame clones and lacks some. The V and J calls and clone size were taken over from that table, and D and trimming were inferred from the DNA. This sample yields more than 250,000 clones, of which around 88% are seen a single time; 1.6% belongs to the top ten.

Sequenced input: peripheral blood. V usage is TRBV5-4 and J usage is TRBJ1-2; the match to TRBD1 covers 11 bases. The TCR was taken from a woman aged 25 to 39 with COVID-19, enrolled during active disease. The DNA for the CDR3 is TGTGCCAGCAGAGCCGGGACAGGGGGGGGTGGCTACACCTTC. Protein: CASRAGTGGGGYTF.